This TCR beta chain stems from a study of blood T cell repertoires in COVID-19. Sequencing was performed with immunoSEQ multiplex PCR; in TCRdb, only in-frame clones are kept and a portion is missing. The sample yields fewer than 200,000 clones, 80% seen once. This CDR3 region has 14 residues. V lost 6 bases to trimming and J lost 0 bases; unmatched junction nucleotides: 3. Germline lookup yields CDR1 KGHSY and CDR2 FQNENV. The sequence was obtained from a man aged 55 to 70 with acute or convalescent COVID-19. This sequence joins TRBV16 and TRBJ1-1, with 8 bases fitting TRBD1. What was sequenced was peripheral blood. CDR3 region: CASRLRGLNTEAFF. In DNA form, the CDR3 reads TGTGCCAGCAGACTCAGGGGGCTGAACACTGAAGCTTTCTTT.